The 11 T cell receptor beta chains in this list originate from one sample, sequenced in a study of cytomegalovirus exposure and HLA in healthy donors. Generated by immunoSEQ multiplex PCR, the TCRdb table keeps only in-frame clones and is missing some. Here the sample spans 200,000 or so clones, approximately 88% being singletons. The sequencing sample was made of PBMCs. These receptors originate from a young man in good health and CMV-seropositive.

The CDR3 nucleotides are TGCGCCAGCAGCCACCCTTCCCCGGGTGCCGGGGAGCTGTTTTTT. Protein: CASSHPSPGAGELFF. J is TRBJ2-2 and V is TRBV4-3; D is unresolved. There are 15 residues in the CDR3. Germline lookup yields CDR1 LGHNA and CDR2 YSLEER. V shed 3 bases and J shed 6 bases, with 14 bases lying between them.

The J gene is TRBJ1-2, the V gene TRBV6-5; 7 positions match TRBD1. Germline CDR1 and CDR2: MNHEY and SVGAGI. This CDR3 region has 13 residues. V was pared by 8 bases and J by 2 bases, with 5 bases of the junction left unmatched. The CDR3 spells CASLTGENYGYTF. The CDR3 bases are TGTGCCAGCCTTACAGGGGAGAACTATGGCTACACCTTC.

In this sample, this clone turned up a few times. Other DNA sequences in the sample encode the same CDR3. The chain is built from TRBV7-6 and TRBJ1-5; 9 positions agree with TRBD1. The CDR3 totals 15 residues. V lost 1 base and J lost 3; bases outside the gene matches: 1. The germline gives CDR1 SGHVS, CDR2 FNYEAQ. CDR3 sequence (DNA): TGTGCCAGCAGCTTAGGGACAGGGGTCAATCAGCCCCAGCATTTT. Translation: CASSLGTGVNQPQHF. The variable domain in full, completed from reference TRBV7-6 and TRBJ1-5, reads GAGVSQSPRYKVTKRGQDVALRCDPISGHVSLYWYRQALGQGPEFLTYFNYEAQQDKSGLPNDRFSAERPEGSISTLTIQRTEQRDSAMYRCASSLGTGVNQPQHFGDGTRLSIL.

The rearrangement joins TRBV28 to TRBJ2-7, with 11 bases that match TRBD2. The CDR3 runs 13 residues. Trimming cost V 6 bases and J 3 bases; bases outside gene matches: 1. Germline CDR1 reads MDHEN; CDR2 reads SYDVKM. The CDR3 region is CASRLAGGYEQYF. CDR3 nucleotide sequence: TGTGCCAGCAGGCTAGCGGGGGGCTACGAGCAGTACTTC.

J is TRBJ2-1 and V is TRBV9; D is possibly TRBD2 (5 bases). Germline lookup yields CDR1 SGDLS and CDR2 YYNGEE. There are 15 residues in the CDR3. The germline V and J ends were trimmed by 0 bases and 7 bases, with 14 bases remaining between them. CDR3 sequence (DNA): TGTGCCAGCAGCGTAGAGGCGGGCCCGACGAATGAGCAGTTCTTC. Translating it yields CASSVEAGPTNEQFF.

This clone occurred many times. The chain employs TRBV19 and TRBJ2-2; D is possibly TRBD2 (6 bases). The CDR3 length is 13 residues. Germline values: CDR1 LNHDA, CDR2 SQIVND (reference sequence). V was shortened by 5 bases and J by 6 bases, with 10 bases between the two germline ends. The CDR3 region has the DNA TGTGCCAGTAGTGCGGGACCCGCCGGGGAGCTGTTTTTT. Its translation: CASSAGPAGELFF.

The chain carries TRBV9 and TRBJ2-7; TRBD1 is a possible D gene (5 bases). Germline V gene data show CDR1 as SGDLS and CDR2 as YYNGEE. Trimming stripped 1 base from V and 5 bases from J, with 13 bases between. The CDR3 is 14 residues long. In DNA, the CDR3 is TGTGCCAGCAGCGTACAGGGTGGTTGGAACGAGCAGTACTTC. Its protein product is CASSVQGGWNEQYF.

V and J are TRBV29-1 and TRBJ2-7; TRBD2 might be the D (5 bases). This CDR3 region has 14 residues. V shed 4 bases and J shed 6 bases, with 19 bases lying between them. Germline V gene data show CDR1 as SQVTM and CDR2 as ANQGSEA. CDR3 sequence: CSVVGRHSGGEQYF. CDR3 coding DNA: TGCAGCGTTGTGGGCAGGCATTCCGGAGGCGAGCAGTACTTC.

The chain uses TRBV5-4 and TRBJ2-5, with 7 bases lining up with TRBD1. Trimming removed 5 bases from V and 2 bases from J; junction bases left unmatched: 3. The CDR3 spans 13 residues. Germline CDR1 reads SGHNT; CDR2 reads YYREEE (reference sequence). CDR3 nucleotides: TGTGCCAGCAGATGGGGACAGCAAGAGACCCAGTACTTC. Translation gives CASRWGQQETQYF. Looking up the rest from reference TRBV5-4 and TRBJ2-5 gives the full variable domain: ETGVTQSPTHLIKTRGQQVTLRCSSQSGHNTVSWYQQALGQGPQFIFQYYREEENGRGNFPPRFSGLQFPNYSSELNVNALELDDSALYLCASRWGQQETQYFGPGTRLLVL.

The gene calls are TRBV18 and TRBJ2-3; 7 nucleotides line up with TRBD2. Germline CDR1 KGHSH, CDR2 LQKENI. The CDR3 covers 16 residues. Germline trimming cut 4 bases from V and 5 bases from J; bases unmatched to any gene: 12. For the CDR3, the DNA is TGTGCCAGCTCACTGTGGACGGGCGGGAGAGAAGATACGCAGTATTTT. Its protein is CASSLWTGGREDTQYF.

The chain joins TRBV29-1 to TRBJ2-1, with TRBD2 matching over 7 bases. Germline assignment: CDR1 SQVTM and CDR2 ANQGSEA. The CDR3 runs to 12 residues. Trimming removed 3 bases from V and 9 bases from J; junction bases left unmatched: 5. CDR3 nucleotides: TGCAGCGTTGAGGTGGGAGGGGTTGAGCAGTTCTTC. The encoded protein is CSVEVGGVEQFF.